These 12 T cell receptor beta chains came from one sample sequenced in a study of T cells after posttransplantation cyclophosphamide. Data came from immunoSEQ multiplex PCR; TCRdb stores just in-frame clones and leaves some out. The profile covers over 20,000 clones, none occurring a single time. The sample comprised PBMCs. The receptors derive from a man aged 50 to 59 in good health, CMV-negative, and a related stem cell transplant donor.

This clone was recorded many times. The rearrangement joins TRBV18 to TRBJ1-2; D call uncertain. Trimming shortened V by 2 bases and J by 4 bases, and 11 bases separated the two germline ends. The CDR3 is made up of 14 amino acids. CDR1 and CDR2 from the germline V gene are KGHSH and LQKENI. CDR3 sequence: CASSPTREGYGYTF. CDR3 DNA: TGTGCCAGCTCACCAACCCGGGAAGGCTATGGCTACACCTTC.

Many counts were recorded for this clone. This chain uses TRBV6-5 with TRBJ2-1, with no clear D. In germline, CDR1 is MNHEY, CDR2 SVGAGI. Trimming left V 0 bases short and J 6 bases short, with 12 bases between. This CDR3 contains 15 residues. The CDR3 protein is CASSYSRILRNEQFF. The DNA for the CDR3 is TGTGCCAGCAGTTACTCGAGGATCCTGCGCAATGAGCAGTTCTTC.

This clone has at least ten counts. The gene calls are TRBV7-7 and TRBJ2-5; 14 bases line up with TRBD2. V shed 4 bases, J shed 7 bases, and the junction held 5 bases outside the gene matches. Germline CDR1 reads SSHAT; CDR2 reads FNYEAQ (reference sequence). The CDR3 contains 15 residues. The CDR3 DNA sequence: TGTGCCAGCAGCTCGACTAGCGGGAGGGCCGGGACCCAGTACTTC. Protein product: CASSSTSGRAGTQYF.

This clone showed up many times. This chain links TRBV5-8 with TRBJ2-6, with 7 nucleotides matching TRBD2. CDR1 and CDR2 from the germline V gene are SGHTS and YDEGEE. Trimming took 4 bases from V and 0 from J; bases not matched to a gene: 10. The CDR3 totals 18 residues. CDR3 bases: TGTGCCAGCAGCCCCCGGGGAGGGTCAGTCTCTGGGGCCAACGTCCTGACTTTC. It yields the protein CASSPRGGSVSGANVLTF.

This clone showed up many times. The J gene is TRBJ1-5, the V gene TRBV6-5; 8 positions agree with TRBD1. Trimming removed 5 bases from V and 3 bases from J; junction bases left unmatched: 3. The CDR3 loop spans 14 amino acids. Germline assignment: CDR1 MNHEY and CDR2 SVGAGI. CDR3 bases: TGTGCCAGCAGTAAGGACAGGGCCAATCAGCCCCAGCATTTT. Translating gives CASSKDRANQPQHF.

In this sample, this clone turned up many times. The chain employs TRBV5-1 and TRBJ2-5; 11 bases line up with TRBD2. This CDR3 region has 16 residues. Germline-derived CDR1 and CDR2 are SGHRS and YFSETQ. V lost 1 base and J lost 2; bases outside the gene matches: 4. The CDR3, as DNA: TGCGCCAGCAGCTTGACTAGCGGGAGTCCACAAGAGACCCAGTACTTC. This codes for CASSLTSGSPQETQYF. The variable domain in full, completed from reference TRBV5-1 and TRBJ2-5, reads KAGVTQTPRYLIKTRGQQVTLSCSPISGHRSVSWYQQTPGQGLQFLFEYFSETQRNKGNFPGRFSGRQFSNSRSEMNVSTLELGDSALYLCASSLTSGSPQETQYFGPGTRLLVL.

This clone was picked up many times. The rearrangement uses TRBV6-5 and TRBJ1-1; no reliable D call. Trimming left V 2 bases short and J 4 bases short, with 11 bases between. Germline V gives CDR1 MNHEY, CDR2 SVGAGI. This CDR3 contains 14 residues. The CDR3 region is CASSYRESGTEAFF. The CDR3 nucleotides read TGTGCCAGCAGTTACAGGGAGTCCGGCACTGAAGCTTTCTTT.

This clone came up many times. The chain couples TRBV9 to TRBJ2-3, with 7 bases that match TRBD1. CDR1 is SGDLS and CDR2 is YYNGEE in the germline V gene. This CDR3 comprises 15 residues. The junction had 6 bases not matched to a gene; V was cut back by 2 bases and J by 3 bases. This chain's CDR3 is CASSVSGQITDTQYF. The CDR3, as DNA: TGTGCCAGCAGCGTTTCGGGACAGATAACAGATACGCAGTATTTT.

This clone was counted many times. The chain is built from TRBV5-8 and TRBJ1-2; D gene ambiguous. The CDR3 is made up of 14 amino acids. Germline CDR1 reads SGHTS; CDR2 reads YDEGEE. The V gene lost 1 base and the J gene lost 4 bases, with 11 bases spanning the gap. The CDR3 sequence: CASSLKAGLYGYTF. DNA for the CDR3: TGTGCCAGCAGCTTGAAGGCGGGTCTCTATGGCTACACCTTC.

This clone occurred many times. The chain combines TRBV19 with TRBJ1-5; D remains ambiguous. V was trimmed by 11 bases and J by 0 bases, leaving 11 bases between them. Germline-derived CDR1 and CDR2 are LNHDA and SQIVND (reference sequence). CDR3 length: 13 residues. The CDR3 is CAARSNSNQPQHF. In DNA, the CDR3 is TGTGCCGCAAGGAGTAATAGCAATCAGCCCCAGCATTTT.

This clone was observed many times. The gene calls are TRBV6-1 and TRBJ1-6, with 8 bases identical to TRBD1. Germline V lookup: CDR1 MNHNS, CDR2 SASEGT. The junction had 10 bases not matched to a gene; V was cut back by 6 bases and J by 9 bases. The CDR3 is 15 amino acids. The CDR3 DNA reads TGTGCCAGCAGCGCGTTAGGACAGGGTGGTTCACCCCTCCACTTT. Translating gives CASSALGQGGSPLHF.

In its sample, this clone was seen many times. V and J are TRBV21-1 and TRBJ2-2; TRBD1 is the table's D call, not checked against the DNA. TRBV21-1 is assigned pseudogene status. The CDR3 loop spans 18 amino acids. CDR3 bases: TGTGCCAGCAGGAGGTCGGACAGGGACGGGTCGAACACCGGGGAGCTGTTTTTT. This codes for CASRRSDRDGSNTGELFF.